The following is a T cell receptor (beta chain) sequence with its context. Its matching antigen is unknown. Stated time point: patch test 1, 2 weeks after DPC sensitization. Treatment in this sample: therapeutic diphenylcyclopropenone sensitization with weekly scalp DPC. V lost 0 bases and J lost 7, with 7 bases in between. CDR1 is LGHNA, CDR2 YSLEER, per germline. The length of the CDR3 is 13 residues. This specimen comes from a study of human T cells and chemical hapten exposure. Whole-study context: Throughout the approximately 24-week study, diphenylcyclopropenone was applied weekly to the patients' scalps.

Via MiXCR, TCRdb re-called the RACE reads, giving one row per CDR3 protein. The sample carries approximately 49,000 distinct CDR3 sequences, 9.3% recorded once. Findings and limits, study-wide: Versus controls, expanded TCRs had significantly more large CDR3 similarity clusters. DPC sensitization left the count of TCRs above 1 in 1000 unchanged.

The origin of this receptor is a woman aged 50 to 60 with alopecia areata. Some clones in this sample may be carry-over from other donors' samples. Specimen: whole blood, collected in connection with sensitization to the hapten diphenylcyclopropenone (DPC). The chain recombines TRBV4-3 with TRBJ1-5; D not resolved. CDR3 loop: CASSQDRGQPQHF. In DNA, the CDR3 is TGCGCCAGCAGCCAAGATCGGGGACAGCCCCAGCATTTT.